The T cell receptor (beta chain) described here comes from a study of T cell responses to AZD1222 COVID-19 vaccine. As to this clone: Its specificity is unknown.

Study results and caveats: Donor demographics were predominantly white British with a female majority; clonal diversity may be underestimated. Only five or six AZD1222 recipients were seropositive at baseline. Spike-wide coverage was observed for vaccine-associated CD4 TCRs, with dominant responses at 160-218 and 743-854. Rises in breadth and depth of Spike-specific TCRs came after two AZD1222 doses.

Assay used: immunoSEQ multiplex PCR; TCRdb lists only in-frame clones, some missing. The sample includes 90,000 to 140,000 clones, 88% of them seen just once. Germline loops: CDR1 LNHDA, CDR2 SQIVND (reference sequence). The CDR3 has 17 residues. Deletions cut 6 bases from V and 0 bases from J, with 18 bases between. This clonotype originated in an adult in good health. Sequences were derived from peripheral blood, sampled on day 0 of AZD1222 vaccination. The gene calls are TRBV19 and TRBJ1-5; D possibly corresponds to TRBD1 (6 bases). Written as DNA, the CDR3 is TGTGCCAGTAGGGGTCAGGGAGGGGGGCATAGCAATCAGCCCCAGCATTTT. It encodes CASRGQGGGHSNQPQHF. Complete variable domain (other parts from reference TRBV19 and TRBJ1-5): DGGITQSPKYLFRKEGQNVTLSCEQNLNHDAMYWYRQDPGQGLRLIYYSQIVNDFQKGDIAEGYSVSREKKESFPLTVTSAQKNPTAFYLCASRGQGGGHSNQPQHFGDGTRLSIL.